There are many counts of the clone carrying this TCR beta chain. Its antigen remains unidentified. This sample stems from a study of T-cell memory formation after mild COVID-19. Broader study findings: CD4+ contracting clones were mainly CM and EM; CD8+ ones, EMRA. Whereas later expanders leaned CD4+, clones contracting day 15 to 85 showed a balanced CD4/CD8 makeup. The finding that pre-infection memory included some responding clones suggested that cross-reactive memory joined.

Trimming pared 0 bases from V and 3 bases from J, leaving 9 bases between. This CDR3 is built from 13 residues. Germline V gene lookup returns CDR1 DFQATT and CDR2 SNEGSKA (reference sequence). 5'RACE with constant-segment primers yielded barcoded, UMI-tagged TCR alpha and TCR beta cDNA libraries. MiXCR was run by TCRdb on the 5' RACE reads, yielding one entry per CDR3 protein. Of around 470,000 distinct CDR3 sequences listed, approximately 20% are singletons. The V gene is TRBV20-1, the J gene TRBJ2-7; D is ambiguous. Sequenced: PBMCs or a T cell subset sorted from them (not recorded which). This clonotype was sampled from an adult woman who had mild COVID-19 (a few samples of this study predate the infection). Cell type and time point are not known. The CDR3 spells CSARDSWNYEQYF. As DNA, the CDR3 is TGCAGTGCTAGAGATAGCTGGAACTACGAGCAGTACTTC.